This T cell receptor (beta chain) derives from a study of blood T cell repertoires in COVID-19. Study-level background: The United States, Italy and Spain were the sources of the acute and convalescent COVID-19 samples. PBMCs, B-cell-depleted T cells, or T cells provided the cDNA or gDNA that made up the material.

The CDR3 runs to 15 residues. Germline CDR1 and CDR2: SGHVS and FQNEAQ. V lost 3 bases and J lost 4, with 13 bases in between. Per the study methods: Reference gene primer amplification gave estimated nucleated cell counts. Profiled with immunoSEQ multiplex PCR; TCRdb holds only in-frame clones, not every one. The V and J calls and clone size come from that table; D and trimming were worked out from the DNA. The data contain 100,000 or so clones, approximately 87% of them singletons. Sequencing input: peripheral blood. This chain links TRBV7-8 with TRBJ1-5; no reliable D call. The clonotype was recovered from a woman in her twenties or thirties with acute or convalescent COVID-19. This CDR3 reads CASSFYSTGNQPQHF. For the CDR3, the DNA is TGTGCCAGCAGCTTCTATTCGACGGGGAATCAGCCCCAGCATTTT.